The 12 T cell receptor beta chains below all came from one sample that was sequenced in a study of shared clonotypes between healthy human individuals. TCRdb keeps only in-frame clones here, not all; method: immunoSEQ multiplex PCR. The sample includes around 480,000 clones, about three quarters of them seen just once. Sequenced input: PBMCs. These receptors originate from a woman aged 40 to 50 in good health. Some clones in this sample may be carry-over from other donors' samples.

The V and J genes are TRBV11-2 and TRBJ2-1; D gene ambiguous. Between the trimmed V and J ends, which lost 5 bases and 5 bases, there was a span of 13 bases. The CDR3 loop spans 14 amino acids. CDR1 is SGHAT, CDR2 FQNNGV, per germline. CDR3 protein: CASSPPGLNNEQFF. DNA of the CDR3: TGTGCCAGCAGCCCCCCTGGGCTAAACAATGAGCAGTTCTTC.

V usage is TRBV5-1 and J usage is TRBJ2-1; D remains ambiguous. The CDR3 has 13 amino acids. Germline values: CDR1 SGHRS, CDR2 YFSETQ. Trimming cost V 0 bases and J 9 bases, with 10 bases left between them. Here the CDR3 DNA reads TGCGCCAGCAGCTTGGAGTGGGGTCGTGAGCAGTTCTTC. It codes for CASSLEWGREQFF. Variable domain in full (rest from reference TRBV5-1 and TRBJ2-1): KAGVTQTPRYLIKTRGQQVTLSCSPISGHRSVSWYQQTPGQGLQFLFEYFSETQRNKGNFPGRFSGRQFSNSRSEMNVSTLELGDSALYLCASSLEWGREQFFGPGTRLTVL.

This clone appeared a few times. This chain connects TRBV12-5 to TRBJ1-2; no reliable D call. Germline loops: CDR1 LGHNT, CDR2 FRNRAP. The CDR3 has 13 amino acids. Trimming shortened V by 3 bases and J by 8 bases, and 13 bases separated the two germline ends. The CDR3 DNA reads TGTGCTAGTGGTTTCGGGGTTTTGGGCGGCTACACCTTC. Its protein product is CASGFGVLGGYTF. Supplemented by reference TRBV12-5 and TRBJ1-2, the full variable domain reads DARVTQTPRHKVTEMGQEVTMRCQPILGHNTVFWYRQTMMQGLELLAYFRNRAPLDDSGMPKDRFSAEMPDATLATLKIQPSEPRDSAVYFCASGFGVLGGYTFGSGTRLTVV.

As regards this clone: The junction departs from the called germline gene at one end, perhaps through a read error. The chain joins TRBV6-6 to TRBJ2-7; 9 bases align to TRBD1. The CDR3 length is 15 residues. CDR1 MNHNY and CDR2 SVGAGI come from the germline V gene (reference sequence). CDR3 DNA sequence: TGTGCCAGCAGTAACTCCGGGACAGGGTCTTCCGAGCAGTACTTC. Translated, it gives CASSNSGTGSSEQYF.

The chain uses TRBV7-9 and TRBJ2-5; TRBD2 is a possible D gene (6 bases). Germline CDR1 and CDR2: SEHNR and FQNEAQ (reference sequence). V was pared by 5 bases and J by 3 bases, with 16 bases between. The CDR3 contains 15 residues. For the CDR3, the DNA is TGTGCCAGCAGCGAGGGGCTAGCGAGGGAAGAGACCCAGTACTTC. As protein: CASSEGLAREETQYF.

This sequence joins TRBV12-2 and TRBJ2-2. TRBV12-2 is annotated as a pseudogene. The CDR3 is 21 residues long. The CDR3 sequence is CASRLAPLEGDELCGTGELFF. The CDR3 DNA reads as TGTGCAAGTCGCTTAGCTCCCCTCGAAGGTGACGAACTCTGTGGGACCGGGGAGCTGTTTTTT.

CDR3 sequence: CASSEVAKGTQYF. In DNA form, the CDR3 reads TGCGCCAGCAGTGAGGTAGCGAAGGGGACCCAGTACTTC. The chain couples TRBV10-1 to TRBJ2-5, with D possibly TRBD2 on 5 matching bases. Germline-derived CDR1 and CDR2 are WNHNN and SYGVQD (reference sequence). V shed 2 bases and J shed 7 bases, with 11 bases lying between them. This CDR3 contains 13 residues.

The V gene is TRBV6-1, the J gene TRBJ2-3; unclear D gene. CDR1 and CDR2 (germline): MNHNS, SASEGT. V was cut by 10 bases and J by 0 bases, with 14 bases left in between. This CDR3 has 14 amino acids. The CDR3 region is CATQTFSSTDTQYF. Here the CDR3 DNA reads TGTGCCACCCAGACCTTCTCTAGCACAGATACGCAGTATTTT.

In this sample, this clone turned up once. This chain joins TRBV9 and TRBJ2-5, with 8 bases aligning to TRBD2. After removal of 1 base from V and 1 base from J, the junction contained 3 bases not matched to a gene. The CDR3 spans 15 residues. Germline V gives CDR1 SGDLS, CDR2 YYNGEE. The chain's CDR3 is CASSVTGLAQETQYF. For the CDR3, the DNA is TGTGCCAGCAGCGTAACCGGACTAGCCCAAGAGACCCAGTACTTC.

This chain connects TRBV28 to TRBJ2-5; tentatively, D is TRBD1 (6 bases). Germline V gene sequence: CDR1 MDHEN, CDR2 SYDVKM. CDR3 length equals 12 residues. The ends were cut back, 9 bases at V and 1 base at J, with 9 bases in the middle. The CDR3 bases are TGTGCCAGTACAGGGTCCCAAGAGACCCAGTACTTC. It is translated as CASTGSQETQYF.

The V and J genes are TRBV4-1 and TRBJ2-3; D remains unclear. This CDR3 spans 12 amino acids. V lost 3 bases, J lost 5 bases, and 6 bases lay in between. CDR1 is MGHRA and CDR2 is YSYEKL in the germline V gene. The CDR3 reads CASSHPEDTQYF. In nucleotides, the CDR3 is TGCGCCAGCAGCCACCCTGAAGATACGCAGTATTTT.

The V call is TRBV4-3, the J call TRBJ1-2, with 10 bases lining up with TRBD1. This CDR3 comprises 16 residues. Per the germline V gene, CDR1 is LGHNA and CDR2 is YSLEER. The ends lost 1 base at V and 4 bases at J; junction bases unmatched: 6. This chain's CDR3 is CASSQARDRGTYGYTF. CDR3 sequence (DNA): TGCGCCAGCAGCCAAGCCCGGGACAGGGGTACCTATGGCTACACCTTC.